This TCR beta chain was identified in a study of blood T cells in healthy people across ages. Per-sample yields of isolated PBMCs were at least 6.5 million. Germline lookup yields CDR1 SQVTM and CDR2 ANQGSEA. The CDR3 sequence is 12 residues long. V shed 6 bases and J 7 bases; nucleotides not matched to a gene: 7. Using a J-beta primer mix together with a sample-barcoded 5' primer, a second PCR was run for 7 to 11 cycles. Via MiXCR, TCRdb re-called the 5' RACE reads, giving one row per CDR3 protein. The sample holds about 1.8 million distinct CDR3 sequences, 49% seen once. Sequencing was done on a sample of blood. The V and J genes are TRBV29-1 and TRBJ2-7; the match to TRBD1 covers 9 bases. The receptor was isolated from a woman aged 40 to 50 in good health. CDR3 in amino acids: CSVDRGRGEQYF. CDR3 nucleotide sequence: TGCAGCGTGGACAGGGGACGAGGAGAGCAGTACTTC.